This T cell receptor beta chain derives from a study of regulatory T cells in long-lasting Graves disease. Across the whole study: Antithyroid drug exposure in newly diagnosed Graves' patients had lasted under 3 months.

V was clipped by 7 bases and J by 5 bases; unmatched bases: 6. The CDR3 is 13 residues long. CDR1 and CDR2 (germline): MNHNS, SASEGT. Library construction for TCR beta used iRepertoire HTBI primers and Arm-PCR of CDR3 regions. TCRdb fed the multiplex PCR reads into MiXCR, producing one record per CDR3 protein. Here the sample spans 400,000 to 500,000 distinct CDR3 sequences, roughly 15% being singletons. Regarding time point: newly diagnosed GD, antithyroid drugs for less than 3 months. TCR sequences were obtained from RNA taken from PBMCs. These same data were also listed under a study on T cells in Graves' hyperthyroidism and ophthalmopathy. This second study notes: TCR CDR3 underwent first-round RT-PCR with the HTBI primer set.

This clonotype was obtained from a woman in her forties or fifties with Graves disease. The V and J genes are TRBV6-1 and TRBJ2-3; 7 bases fit TRBD2. Sequencing used peripheral blood mononuclear cells (PBMCs), obtained at new diagnosis, from a patient treated with antithyroid drugs. DNA for the CDR3: TGTGCCAGCATGGCGGGAGATAAAGATACGCAGTATTTT. This encodes CASMAGDKDTQYF.